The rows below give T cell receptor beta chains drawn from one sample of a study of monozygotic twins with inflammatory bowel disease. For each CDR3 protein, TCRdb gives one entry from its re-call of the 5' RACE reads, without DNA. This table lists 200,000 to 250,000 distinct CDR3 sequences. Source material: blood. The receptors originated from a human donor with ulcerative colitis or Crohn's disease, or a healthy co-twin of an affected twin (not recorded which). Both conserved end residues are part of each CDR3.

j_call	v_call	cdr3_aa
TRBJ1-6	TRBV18	CASSPLGQGDWGSPLHF
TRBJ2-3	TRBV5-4	CASSSGGATDTQYF
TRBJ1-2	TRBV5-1	CASSLDEYGYTF
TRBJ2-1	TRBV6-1	CASSVDSARNEQFF
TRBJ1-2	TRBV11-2	CASSPTNYGYTF
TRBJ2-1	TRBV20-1	CSAINPTSGGFGEQFF
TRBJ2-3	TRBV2	CASREEGLATDTQYF
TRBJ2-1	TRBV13	CACWDRGSPQQFF
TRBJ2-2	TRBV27	CASSQHDGQNTGELFF
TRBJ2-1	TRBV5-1	CASSLEGGAEQFF
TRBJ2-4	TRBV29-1	CSVAHGQGKGIQYF
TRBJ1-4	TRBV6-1	CASRPSRLRGGKLFF
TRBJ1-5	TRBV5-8	CASSSGDGNQPQHF
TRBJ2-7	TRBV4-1	CASSQVGWSNSYEQYF
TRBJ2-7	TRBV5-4	CASSFGQPYEQYF
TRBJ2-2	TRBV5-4	CASSPGGFTGELFF
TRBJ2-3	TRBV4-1	CASSPQGLGTDTQYF
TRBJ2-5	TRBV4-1	CASSPREGTFQETQYF
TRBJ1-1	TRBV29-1	CSVVPGEMNTEAFF
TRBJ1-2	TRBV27	CASSSLYSGRTYGYTF
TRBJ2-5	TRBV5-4	CASSLAGIGETQYF
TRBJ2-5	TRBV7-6	CASSPGRMGGAQGTQYF
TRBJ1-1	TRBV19	CASSPTGTTEAFF
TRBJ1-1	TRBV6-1	CASTSGGGWDTEAFF
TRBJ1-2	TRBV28	CASSLPGQGEDYGYTF
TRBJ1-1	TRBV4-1	CASSHYARNTEAFF
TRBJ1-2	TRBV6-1	CASSERGQGSGYTF
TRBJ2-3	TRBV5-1	CASSLASISDTQYF
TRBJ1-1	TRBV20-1	CSASPRTVNTEAFF
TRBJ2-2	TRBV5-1	CASSYTAGETGELFF
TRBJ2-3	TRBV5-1	CASSFQGDTQYF
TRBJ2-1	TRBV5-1	CASSFSERNEQFF
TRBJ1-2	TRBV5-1	CASSYGQSNYGYTF
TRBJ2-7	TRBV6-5	CASSSGLRGLSYEQYF
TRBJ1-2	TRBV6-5	CASSYSSGPGGNYGYTF
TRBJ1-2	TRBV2	CASRNQQRDGYTF
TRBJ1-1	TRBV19	CASSTGGRTEAFF
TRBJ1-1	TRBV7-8	CASSFSQGMNTEAFF
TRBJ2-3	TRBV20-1	CSARDLAGARTDTQYF
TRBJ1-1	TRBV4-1	CASSQVGTVMTEAFF
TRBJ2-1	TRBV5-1	CASSHDRYNEQFF
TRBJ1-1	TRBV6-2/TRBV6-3	CASSLTGTTEAFF
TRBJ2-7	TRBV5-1	CASSPGTTYEQYF
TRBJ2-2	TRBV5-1	CASSISGTTNTGELFF
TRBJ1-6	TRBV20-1	CSVDASRTLHF
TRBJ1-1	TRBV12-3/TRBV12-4	CASSLRTGSEAFF